Below are 28 T cell receptor beta chains sequenced from a single sample in a study of T cell responses to AZD1222 COVID-19 vaccine. Here immunoSEQ multiplex PCR was the method, and the copy in TCRdb shows in-frame clones only, minus some. The data show about 150,000 clones, roughly 90% seen once. The input for sequencing was peripheral blood, taken on day 0 of AZD1222 vaccination. Source of these receptors: an adult in good health.

The chain joins TRBV3-1 (or the pseudogene TRBV3-2) to TRBJ2-1; no clear D. The length of the CDR3 is 13 residues. Germline values: CDR1 LGHDT, CDR2 YNNKEL (reference sequence). Trimming stripped 4 bases from V and 6 bases from J, with 10 bases between. The CDR3 loop reads CASSPPPRNEQFF. The CDR3, as DNA: TGTGCCAGCAGCCCCCCCCCTCGCAATGAGCAGTTCTTC.

The chain joins TRBV9 to TRBJ2-1; D might be TRBD2 (6 bases). V lost 2 bases and J 6 bases, leaving 9 bases between the germline ends. Germline CDR1 reads SGDLS; CDR2 reads YYNGEE. The CDR3 is made up of 13 amino acids. This chain's CDR3 is CASSVGRGNEQFF. The DNA for the CDR3 is TGTGCCAGCAGCGTCGGGCGGGGCAATGAGCAGTTCTTC.

The CDR3 DNA reads TGTGCCACCAGTGATTTCGGGAGTCCTGAAGCTTTCTTT. Residues: CATSDFGSPEAFF. The chain recombines TRBV24-1 with TRBJ1-1; D not resolved. CDR1 KGHDR and CDR2 SFDVKD come from the germline V gene. V lost 1 base and J lost 6, with 8 bases in between. This CDR3 comprises 13 residues.

In its sample, this clone was seen once. The CDR3 is CASSQSRDRANQPQHF. The CDR3 coding sequence is TGTGCCAGCAGCCAAAGCCGGGACAGGGCAAATCAGCCCCAGCATTTT. This sequence joins TRBV3-1 (or the pseudogene TRBV3-2) and TRBJ1-5, with TRBD1 matching over 9 bases. The trim removed 2 bases at V and 4 bases at J, leaving 6 bases unmatched. Looked up from germline, CDR1 is LGHDT and CDR2 is YNNKEL (reference sequence). The CDR3 sequence is 16 residues long.

The chain uses TRBV19 and TRBJ2-7; D may correspond to TRBD1 or TRBD2 (6 bases each). The CDR3 extends over 16 amino acids. Per germline, CDR1 LNHDA and CDR2 SQIVND (reference sequence). Trimming stripped 9 bases from V and 6 bases from J, with 27 bases between. This chain's CDR3 is CASTSGARGLVSEQYF. The CDR3 bases are TGTGCCAGCACATCGGGGGCCCGGGGTCTCGTGAGCGAGCAGTACTTC. Full variable domain (outside the CDR3, taken from reference TRBV19 and TRBJ2-7): DGGITQSPKYLFRKEGQNVTLSCEQNLNHDAMYWYRQDPGQGLRLIYYSQIVNDFQKGDIAEGYSVSREKKESFPLTVTSAQKNPTAFYLCASTSGARGLVSEQYFGPGTRLTVT.

This chain connects TRBV29-1 to TRBJ1-3, with TRBD1 as a possible D gene (5 bases). This CDR3 has 13 residues. V was cut by 6 bases and J by 1 base, with 10 bases left in between. In germline, CDR1 is SQVTM, CDR2 ANQGSEA. The CDR3 protein is CSVVQVSGNTIYF. Here the CDR3 DNA reads TGCAGCGTCGTACAGGTTTCTGGAAACACCATATATTTT.

The chain joins TRBV30 to TRBJ1-3, with D unresolved. This CDR3 has 13 amino acids. Trimming removed 2 bases at V and 8 bases at J, with 13 bases between. The V gene's germline CDR1 is GTSNPN and CDR2 SVGIG (reference sequence). The CDR3 DNA sequence: TGTGCCTGGAGTAACACTCGTTGGGACACCATATATTTT. Amino acids: CAWSNTRWDTIYF.

The rearrangement joins TRBV29-1 to TRBJ1-1; D uncertain. The CDR3 contains 12 residues. The V gene lost 3 bases and the J gene lost 0 bases, with 5 bases spanning the gap. The V gene's germline CDR1 is SQVTM and CDR2 ANQGSEA. The CDR3 sequence is CSVDSLNTEAFF. CDR3 DNA: TGCAGCGTTGACAGTCTGAACACTGAAGCTTTCTTT.

V usage is TRBV28 and J usage is TRBJ2-3; D is uncertain. The CDR3 loop spans 15 amino acids. Germline V gives CDR1 MDHEN, CDR2 SYDVKM. Between the trimmed V and J ends, which lost 6 bases and 2 bases, there was a span of 15 bases. This chain's CDR3 is CASSRRATHTDTQYF. CDR3 in DNA: TGTGCCAGCAGCCGCCGGGCCACTCACACAGATACGCAGTATTTT.

This chain uses TRBV7-9 with TRBJ2-4; D unclear. CDR1 is SEHNR and CDR2 is FQNEAQ in the germline V gene (reference sequence). Trimming took 7 bases from V and 0 from J, leaving 19 bases between them. CDR3 size: 17 residues. CDR3 amino acids: CASKSLGMGLAKNIQYF. CDR3 DNA sequence: TGTGCCAGCAAATCTCTAGGCATGGGGTTAGCCAAAAACATTCAGTACTTC.

The chain couples TRBV18 to TRBJ2-7; 10 nucleotides agree with TRBD1. Germline V lookup: CDR1 KGHSH, CDR2 LQKENI. This CDR3 is built from 17 residues. V lost 3 bases, J lost 2 bases, and 10 bases stayed unmatched. CDR3 amino acids: CASSPQGPGQGAYEQYF. As DNA, the CDR3 is TGTGCCAGCTCACCGCAGGGACCTGGACAGGGGGCCTACGAGCAGTACTTC.

This rearrangement joins TRBV7-9 to TRBJ2-2, with D possibly being TRBD1 (6 bases). This CDR3 contains 17 residues. V lost 7 bases, J lost 2 bases, and 20 bases lay in between. Germline V CDR1 and CDR2: SEHNR, FQNEAQ (reference sequence). In DNA, the CDR3 is TGTGCCAGCACCCTGGGGAAGACAGGTTTCAACACCGGGGAGCTGTTTTTT. Translated: CASTLGKTGFNTGELFF.

This chain uses TRBV27 with TRBJ1-5, with D unclear. Germline loops: CDR1 MNHEY, CDR2 SMNVEV (reference sequence). This CDR3 spans 12 amino acids. Between the trimmed V and J ends, which lost 6 bases and 5 bases, there was a span of 8 bases. The chain's CDR3 is CASSHLDQPQHF. Here the CDR3 DNA reads TGTGCCAGCAGCCACCTGGATCAGCCCCAGCATTTT.

V is TRBV10-1 and J is TRBJ2-3; a weak D match, TRBD2 (5 bases). CDR1 and CDR2 (germline): WNHNN, SYGVQD (reference sequence). The CDR3 runs 16 residues. Trimming pared 1 base from V and 4 bases from J, leaving 15 bases between. DNA for the CDR3: TGCGCCAGCAGTGAGTGGGGTGGAGGTTTTTCAGATACGCAGTATTTT. Protein sequence: CASSEWGGGFSDTQYF.

The chain is built from TRBV25-1 and TRBJ1-1, with 9 nucleotides matching TRBD1. The CDR3 is 13 amino acids. Trimming cost V 6 bases and J 8 bases; bases outside gene matches: 7. Germline V lookup: CDR1 MGHDK, CDR2 SYGVNS. The CDR3 spells CASRQGALSEAFF. DNA of the CDR3: TGTGCCAGCAGACAGGGGGCGCTTTCGGAAGCTTTCTTT.

This clone showed up just once. The chain couples TRBV25-1 to TRBJ1-4; the match to TRBD1 covers 9 bases. Germline CDR1 reads MGHDK; CDR2 reads SYGVNS. Trimming at V came to 1 base and at J to 4 bases, leaving 4 bases not matched to a gene. The CDR3 spans 16 residues. The CDR3 here is CASSEWGQGVNEKLFF. CDR3 DNA: TGTGCCAGCAGTGAATGGGGACAGGGAGTTAATGAAAAACTGTTTTTT.

This chain connects TRBV20-1 to TRBJ2-7, with D possibly TRBD2 on 6 matching bases. The V and J ends lost 6 bases and 4 bases respectively, with 10 bases between them. This CDR3 has 11 residues. Germline assignment: CDR1 DFQATT and CDR2 SNEGSKA (reference sequence). CDR3 loop: CSAPRGYEQYF. The CDR3 DNA reads TGCAGTGCCCCTCGGGGGTACGAGCAGTACTTC.

The CDR3 is CASSSGGTNEKLFF. CDR3 sequence (DNA): TGTGCCAGTTCCTCCGGGGGAACTAATGAAAAACTGTTTTTT. The chain is built from TRBV2 and TRBJ1-4; weak D call: TRBD1 (5 bases). The CDR3 spans 14 residues. Germline CDR1 is SNHLY and CDR2 is FYNNEI. V was shortened by 9 bases and J by 1 base, with 12 bases between the two germline ends.

A word on this clone: At one boundary the junction diverges from the germline segment, which might be a read error. The chain employs TRBV3-1 (or the pseudogene TRBV3-2) and TRBJ2-4; 7 bases agree with TRBD1. There are 14 residues in the CDR3. Germline CDR1 and CDR2: LGHDT and YNNKEL (reference sequence). CDR3 sequence reads: CASSPSGTGTVPNF. CDR3 in DNA: TGTGCCAGCAGCCCAAGTGGTACCGGGACAGTCCCCAACTTC.

The chain links TRBV6-1 to TRBJ1-5; D is undetermined. CDR1 is MNHNS, CDR2 SASEGT, per germline. V was trimmed by 1 base and J by 6 bases, leaving 4 bases between them. The CDR3 totals 12 residues. Here the CDR3 reads CASSEGVQPQHF. Here the CDR3 DNA reads TGTGCCAGCAGTGAAGGAGTTCAGCCCCAGCATTTT.

The genes are TRBV6-5 and TRBJ2-1, with 10 nucleotides matching TRBD2. Germline CDR1 is MNHEY and CDR2 is SVGAGI. After removal of 0 bases from V and 8 bases from J, the junction contained 4 bases not matched to a gene. This CDR3 contains 15 residues. The DNA for the CDR3 is TGTGCCAGCAGTTACTCGGCTAGCGGGAGTGATGAGCAGTTCTTC. It encodes CASSYSASGSDEQFF.

The chain carries TRBV19 and TRBJ2-3; D uncertain. Germline V gene data show CDR1 as LNHDA and CDR2 as SQIVND (reference sequence). The V end lost 3 bases, the J end lost 6 bases, and 13 bases lay between the germline ends. This CDR3 spans 14 amino acids. DNA for the CDR3: TGTGCCAGTAGTATCCTCCCAGAGGCCGATACGCAGTATTTT. Its translation is CASSILPEADTQYF.

The gene calls are TRBV5-8 and TRBJ1-1, with a weak D call TRBD1 (5 bases). V was shortened by 7 bases and J by 0 bases, with 7 bases between the two germline ends. The CDR3 extends over 12 amino acids. CDR1 and CDR2 (germline): SGHTS, YDEGEE. CDR3 sequence: CASRDVNTEAFF. The CDR3 nucleotides are TGTGCCAGCCGGGACGTGAACACTGAAGCTTTCTTT.

The V gene is TRBV9, the J gene TRBJ1-1; no clear D. The CDR3 sequence is 15 residues long. V lost 0 bases and J 4 bases, leaving 13 bases between the germline ends. Germline lookup yields CDR1 SGDLS and CDR2 YYNGEE. The CDR3 sequence is CASSVVSSGGTEAFF. CDR3 bases: TGTGCCAGCAGCGTAGTCAGTTCAGGCGGCACTGAAGCTTTCTTT.

This clone was seen just once. V usage is TRBV5-1 and J usage is TRBJ1-4; 7 nucleotides line up with TRBD1. Germline V gene lookup returns CDR1 SGHRS and CDR2 YFSETQ. The trim removed 4 bases at V and 3 bases at J, leaving 6 bases unmatched. This CDR3 is 15 amino acids long. This CDR3 is CASSLQGPANEKLFF. The CDR3 DNA follows: TGCGCCAGCAGCCTACAGGGGCCCGCTAATGAAAAACTGTTTTTT.

This clone was seen a few times. The V and J genes are TRBV9 and TRBJ2-3; D remains ambiguous. Germline values: CDR1 SGDLS, CDR2 YYNGEE. Trimming took off 0 bases at V and 3 bases at J, with 5 bases between the two ends. This CDR3 spans 13 amino acids. The CDR3 is CASSVGRTDTQYF. The DNA for the CDR3 is TGTGCCAGCAGCGTAGGGCGTACAGATACGCAGTATTTT.

V is TRBV20-1 and J is TRBJ1-1; 9 bases map to TRBD1. The CDR3 spans 14 residues. The germline V gene has CDR1 DFQATT and CDR2 SNEGSKA (reference sequence). V was pared by 3 bases and J by 0 bases, with 2 bases of the junction left unmatched. The CDR3 DNA reads TGCAGTGCTAGTAGGACAGGGGTGAACACTGAAGCTTTCTTT. Translated: CSASRTGVNTEAFF.

The table lists this clone with a few counts. The V call is TRBV10-3, the J call TRBJ2-7, with D uncertain. This CDR3 spans 12 amino acids. Germline V gene data show CDR1 as ENHRY and CDR2 as SYGVKD. Trimming shortened V by 6 bases and J by 0 bases, and 6 bases separated the two germline ends. For the CDR3, the DNA is TGTGCCATCAGCGGCAGCTCCTACGAGCAGTACTTC. Translating it yields CAISGSSYEQYF.